The present T cell receptor (beta chain) was sequenced within a study of blood T cell repertoires in COVID-19. The wider study: Some COVID-19 samples were acute and others convalescent; all came from the United States, Italy and Spain. Sample material is recorded as cDNA or gDNA derived from T cells, B-cell-depleted T cells, or PBMCs.

The data were produced by immunoSEQ multiplex PCR, yet TCRdb's version contains in-frame clones alone and is incomplete. The data show about 290,000 clones, around 92% seen once. CDR3 length equals 14 residues. Germline V gives CDR1 LNHNV, CDR2 YYDKDF (reference sequence). V was cut by 0 bases and J by 10 bases, with 16 bases left in between. The receptor was derived from a woman aged 25-40 years with COVID-19, enrolled during active disease. J is TRBJ2-7 and V is TRBV15; D perhaps matches TRBD1 (7 bases). The specimen was peripheral blood. CDR3 loop: CATSREAEGAGQYF. In DNA form, the CDR3 reads TGTGCCACCAGCAGAGAGGCGGAGGGGGCGGGACAGTACTTC.